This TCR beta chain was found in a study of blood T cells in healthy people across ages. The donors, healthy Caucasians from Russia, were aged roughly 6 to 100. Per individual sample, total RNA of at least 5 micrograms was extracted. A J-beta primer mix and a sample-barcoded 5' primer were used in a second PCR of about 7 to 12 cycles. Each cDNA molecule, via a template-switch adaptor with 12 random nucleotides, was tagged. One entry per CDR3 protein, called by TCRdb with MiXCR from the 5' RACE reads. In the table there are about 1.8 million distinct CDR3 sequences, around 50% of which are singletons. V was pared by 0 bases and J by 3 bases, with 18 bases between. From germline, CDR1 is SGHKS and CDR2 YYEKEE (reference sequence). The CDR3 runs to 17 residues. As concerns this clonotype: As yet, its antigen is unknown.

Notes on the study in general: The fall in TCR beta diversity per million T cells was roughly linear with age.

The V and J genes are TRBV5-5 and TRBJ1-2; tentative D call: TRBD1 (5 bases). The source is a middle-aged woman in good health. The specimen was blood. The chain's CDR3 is CASSLAPRGPWYYGYTF. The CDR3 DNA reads TGTGCCAGCAGCTTGGCCCCTCGGGGACCGTGGTACTATGGCTACACCTTC.